This is a list of T cell receptor beta chains from one sample in a study of T cell responses to AZD1222 COVID-19 vaccine. TCRdb's copy holds only in-frame clones and misses some; the assay was immunoSEQ multiplex PCR. The sample shows 140,000 or so clones, about 82% of them seen only once. Sequencing used peripheral blood, obtained 28 days after the second AZD1222 dose. The receptors shown here come from an adult who received the AZD1222 COVID-19 vaccine. Both conserved end residues are part of each CDR3. Clone size is not always given. Where it is, it says once, few, many or a class for expanded clones.

cdr3_aa j_call clone_size v_call
CASSLQGGSPLHF TRBJ1-6 - TRBV27
CASSQRRSETQYF TRBJ2-5 - TRBV19
CASSTPRGGITEAFF TRBJ1-1 few TRBV28
CASRQIAEEGSGNTIYF TRBJ1-3 - TRBV4-2
CASSLYGMNTEAFF TRBJ1-1 once TRBV5-1
CASSPSDSPARGYTF TRBJ1-2 - TRBV3-1/TRBV3-2
CASSQFRGGRPDTEAFF TRBJ1-1 - TRBV23-1
CASSQTSQGSSPLHF TRBJ1-6 - TRBV6-5
CASSSQGSGETQYF TRBJ2-5 - TRBV13
CASRQSGGNGYTF TRBJ1-2 - TRBV7-2
CASKVAGGWLEAFF TRBJ1-1 - TRBV2
CSVEGGHHYEQYF TRBJ2-7 - TRBV29-1
CASSIPPTSGGGKTQYF TRBJ2-5 - TRBV19
CASGSTGGGKAFF TRBJ1-1 - TRBV12-5
CASSPPQAFSGNTIYF TRBJ1-3 - TRBV18
CASSLQGNGYTF TRBJ1-2 - TRBV2
CASSVRPPDEQFF TRBJ2-1 - TRBV9
CASSFLGQGQGAQNIQYF TRBJ2-4 - TRBV28
CASRSFSGLAGNEQFF TRBJ2-1 - TRBV28
CASSLATGSNQPQHF TRBJ1-5 once TRBV7-8
CASSQDRRVSNYITGELFF TRBJ2-2 - TRBV3-1/TRBV3-2
CASSLHTGTNTEAFF TRBJ1-1 once TRBV28
CASSLAGTGYQETQYF TRBJ2-5 - TRBV5-1
CAISEEATGGNEQYF TRBJ2-7 - TRBV10-3
CSVSGGESGAEAFF TRBJ1-1 - TRBV29-1
CASSTDQNTEAFF TRBJ1-1 few TRBV5-5
CASSIRDTSYEQYF TRBJ2-7 once TRBV11-2
CASRGYDREGEKLFF TRBJ1-4 once TRBV10-1
CAWWEGLVSNEQFF TRBJ2-1 - TRBV30
CTSSPGQVFFLSGNTIYF TRBJ1-3 - TRBV1
CASSVEGGLSNSPLHF TRBJ1-6 - TRBV9
CASSNTGGTNEKLFF TRBJ1-4 - TRBV19
CASSQGMTGNTIYF TRBJ1-3 once TRBV2
CASKEVGNQPQHF TRBJ1-5 - TRBV27
CASSYSTSGRYEQYF TRBJ2-7 - TRBV6-5
CASSPSEWRVNEKLFF TRBJ1-4 - TRBV11-2
CAIFRGRNDGYTF TRBJ1-2 - TRBV5-4
CASSPTPPGGLNEKLFF TRBJ1-4 - TRBV4-1
CASSPTHTTTYGYTF TRBJ1-2 - TRBV18
CASSPSWGRGYGYTF TRBJ1-2 once TRBV18
CASSLQPGLAGFEQYF TRBJ2-7 - TRBV5-5
CASSLDEEDTQYF TRBJ2-3 once TRBV12-3/TRBV12-4
CASSPLGRENTGELFF TRBJ2-2 - TRBV4-2
CASSLVGQGNTGELFF TRBJ2-2 - TRBV11-3
CASSWSTGLSGNTIYF TRBJ1-3 - TRBV5-1